Below are 13 T cell receptor beta chains sequenced from a single sample in a study of response to subunit inactivated influenza vaccine. TCRdb redid the calling of the RT-PCR reads with MiXCR, one entry per CDR3 protein. The sample includes about 170,000 distinct CDR3 sequences, roughly 12% of them seen just once. These data also formed part of another study, on T cells expressing NK-cell markers. As reported in that work: Scientists made TCR beta cDNA using 5'RACE template switching with UMIs.

The sample consisted of CD8+ T cells sorted from PBMCs, taken roughly 12 days after vaccination. The receptors come from a man in his forties or fifties who received an inactivated influenza vaccine.

This clonotype was seen repeatedly, ten times or more. The rearrangement links TRBV4-2 to TRBJ2-5; tentatively, D is TRBD2 (7 bases). The CDR3 covers 15 residues. Trimming removed 4 bases from V and 5 bases from J, with 17 bases in between. Looked up from germline, CDR1 is LGHNA and CDR2 is YNFKEQ. CDR3 amino acids: CASSPRRGPRETQYF. The CDR3, as DNA: TGTGCCAGCAGCCCACGGCGGGGGCCGAGGGAGACCCAGTACTTC.

The V and J genes are TRBV3-1 and TRBJ2-3; D is undetermined. Germline V gene lookup returns CDR1 LGHDT and CDR2 YNNKEL (reference sequence). Trimming cost V 0 bases and J 5 bases, with 6 bases left between them. The CDR3 is 13 amino acids. For the CDR3, the DNA is TGTGCCAGCAGCCAAGATCGAAGAGATACGCAGTATTTT. Its protein product is CASSQDRRDTQYF.

About this clonotype: Germline and junction disagree at one end, which may indicate a read error. This chain uses TRBV2 with TRBJ2-2; D is unresolved. The CDR3 has 14 amino acids. From germline, CDR1 is SNHLY and CDR2 FYNNEI. CDR3 DNA: TGTGCCTCGGCAACTACCGCGAACACCGTGGAGCTGTTTTTT. Amino acids: CASATTANTVELFF.

This rearrangement joins TRBV7-9 to TRBJ2-3; D possibly corresponds to TRBD2 (5 bases). Deletions cut 9 bases from V and 5 bases from J, with 12 bases between. The CDR3 loop spans 12 amino acids. Germline CDR1 SEHNR, CDR2 FQNEAQ (reference sequence). CDR3 sequence: CASRGDLDTQYF. The CDR3 nucleotides read TGTGCCAGTCGGGGAGATTTAGATACGCAGTATTTT.

This clonotype has a handful of counts. The gene calls are TRBV4-1 and TRBJ2-7; a weak D match, TRBD1 (6 bases). Looked up from germline, CDR1 is MGHRA and CDR2 is YSYEKL. V lost 0 bases to trimming and J lost 6 bases, with 15 bases between them. The CDR3 runs to 15 residues. The CDR3 protein is CASSQEDRQGTEQYF. Written as DNA, the CDR3 is TGCGCCAGCAGCCAAGAGGATCGGCAGGGGACCGAGCAGTACTTC.

This clonotype has at least ten counts. The chain uses TRBV19 and TRBJ2-1; D not certain. Germline V CDR1 and CDR2: LNHDA, SQIVND (reference sequence). CDR3 length: 13 amino acids. The V and J ends lost 3 bases and 4 bases respectively, with 7 bases between them. CDR3 nucleotide sequence: TGTGCCAGTAGTATGGGCTTATACAATGAGCAGTTCTTC. Protein sequence: CASSMGLYNEQFF. The full variable domain, in which reference TRBV19 and TRBJ2-1 provide the parts outside the CDR3, is DGGITQSPKYLFRKEGQNVTLSCEQNLNHDAMYWYRQDPGQGLRLIYYSQIVNDFQKGDIAEGYSVSREKKESFPLTVTSAQKNPTAFYLCASSMGLYNEQFFGPGTRLTVL.

This clonotype showed up just a few times. The chain has TRBV7-6 and TRBJ2-1; D may be TRBD2 (7 bases). The germline CDR1 and CDR2 sequences are SGHVS and FNYEAQ. The CDR3 covers 16 residues. V shed 0 bases and J shed 6 bases, with 15 bases lying between them. The CDR3 spells CASSLASGGPVNEQFF. The DNA of the CDR3 is TGTGCCAGCAGCTTAGCGTCGGGGGGCCCGGTCAATGAGCAGTTCTTC.

This clonotype was detected ten times or more. This chain connects TRBV30 to TRBJ2-1; tentatively, D is TRBD2 (5 bases). CDR1 and CDR2 from the germline V gene are GTSNPN and SVGIG (reference sequence). The CDR3 is 14 residues long. Trimming left V 2 bases short and J 3 bases short, with 11 bases between. CDR3 nucleotide sequence: TGTGCCTGGAGTAGAGGGAACAACTACAATGAGCAGTTCTTC. Translated: CAWSRGNNYNEQFF. Supplemented by reference TRBV30 and TRBJ2-1, the full variable domain reads SQTIHQWPATLVQPVGSPLSLECTVEGTSNPNLYWYRQAAGRGLQLLFYSVGIGQISSEVPQNLSASRPQDRQFILSSKKLLLSDSGFYLCAWSRGNNYNEQFFGPGTRLTVL.

This clonotype appeared a few times. The rearrangement joins TRBV27 to TRBJ2-5; D might be TRBD1 (5 bases). Germline V gene sequence: CDR1 MNHEY, CDR2 SMNVEV (reference sequence). V was trimmed by 11 bases and J by 5 bases, leaving 18 bases between them. The CDR3 totals 13 residues. Written as DNA, the CDR3 is TGTGCCTCCGGGCAGGGATGGTTGGAGACCCAGTACTTC. Its translation: CASGQGWLETQYF.

There are many counts of this clonotype. The chain joins TRBV25-1 to TRBJ2-1; TRBD1 agrees at 7 bases. The CDR3 has 15 amino acids. V was clipped by 6 bases and J by 4 bases; unmatched bases: 9. Per the germline V gene, CDR1 is MGHDK and CDR2 is SYGVNS. CDR3 loop: CASRPIGTVYNEQFF. For the CDR3, the DNA is TGTGCCAGCAGACCCATTGGGACAGTTTACAATGAGCAGTTCTTC.

The V gene is TRBV4-2, the J gene TRBJ2-7; 11 bases are shared with TRBD2. The junction had 2 bases not matched to a gene; V was cut back by 2 bases and J by 2 bases. The CDR3 is 15 amino acids. The germline V gene has CDR1 LGHNA and CDR2 YNFKEQ. CDR3 residues: CASSQPLAGAYEQYF. The CDR3 nucleotides are TGTGCCAGCAGCCAACCACTAGCGGGAGCCTACGAGCAGTACTTC.

This clonotype was seen a few times. The CDR3 sequence is CASSPGWGTNYGYTF. Written as DNA, the CDR3 is TGTGCCAGCAGCCCAGGATGGGGAACGAACTATGGCTACACCTTC. This sequence joins TRBV7-6 and TRBJ1-2, with D unclear. Germline V gene sequence: CDR1 SGHVS, CDR2 FNYEAQ. The CDR3 consists of 15 residues. V shed 5 bases and J shed 2 bases, with 15 bases lying between them.

V usage is TRBV7-8 and J usage is TRBJ2-1, with a weak D call TRBD2 (5 bases). This CDR3 has 15 residues. Looked up from germline, CDR1 is SGHVS and CDR2 is FQNEAQ. With 0 bases removed from V and 4 bases from J, the gap between germline ends came to 10 bases. The CDR3 DNA reads as TGTGCCAGCAGCTTAGCTCTAGCCGAATACAATGAGCAGTTCTTC. Amino acid sequence: CASSLALAEYNEQFF.